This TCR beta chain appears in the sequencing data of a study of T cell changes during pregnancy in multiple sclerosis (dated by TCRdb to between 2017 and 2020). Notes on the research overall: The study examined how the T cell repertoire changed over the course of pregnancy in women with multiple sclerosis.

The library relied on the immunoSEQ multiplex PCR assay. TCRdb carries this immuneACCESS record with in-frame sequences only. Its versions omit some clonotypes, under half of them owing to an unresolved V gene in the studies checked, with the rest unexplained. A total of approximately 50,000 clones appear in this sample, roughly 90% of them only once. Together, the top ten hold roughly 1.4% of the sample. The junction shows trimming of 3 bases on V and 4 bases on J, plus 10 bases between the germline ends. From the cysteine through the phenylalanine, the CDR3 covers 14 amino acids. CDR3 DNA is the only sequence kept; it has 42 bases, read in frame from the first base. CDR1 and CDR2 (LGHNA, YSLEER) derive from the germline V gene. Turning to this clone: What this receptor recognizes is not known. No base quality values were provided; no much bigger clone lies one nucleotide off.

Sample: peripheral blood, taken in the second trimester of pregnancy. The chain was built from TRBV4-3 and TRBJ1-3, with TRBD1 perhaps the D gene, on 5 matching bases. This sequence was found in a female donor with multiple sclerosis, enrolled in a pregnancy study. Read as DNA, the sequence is TGCGCCAGCAGCCACCCGGGGGGGGGAAACACCATATATTTT. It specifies CASSHPGGGNTIYF.